The table lists the clone carrying this T cell receptor beta chain with a few counts. TCRdb itself ran the 5' RACE reads through MiXCR, one entry per CDR3 protein. The sample lists under 900,000 distinct CDR3 sequences; roughly 12% were seen once. These data come from a study of identical twins. This CDR3 is 10 amino acids long. CDR1 is SQVTM and CDR2 is ANQGSEA in the germline V gene. Deletions cut 7 bases from V and 6 bases from J, with 8 bases between. These same data were also listed under a study on yellow fever vaccine responses in identical twins.

Sequencing input: PBMCs. The chain recombines TRBV29-1 with TRBJ2-3; D ambiguous. This receptor was obtained from a woman between 18 and 30 years old in good health. The CDR3 protein is CSGQLDTQYF. DNA for the CDR3: TGCAGCGGGCAGCTTGATACGCAGTATTTT.